The present T cell receptor (beta chain) was sequenced within a study of Graves' ophthalmopathy and Graves' hyperthyroidism. This CDR3 has 15 amino acids. V was shortened by 2 bases and J by 2 bases, with 12 bases between the two germline ends. As the template, RNA transcripts were used to amplify TCR beta CDR3 regions. First-round RT-PCR with HTBI primers preceded a second-round multiplex PCR. A single record per CDR3 protein comes from TCRdb applying MiXCR to the multiplex PCR reads. This sample has hundreds of thousands of distinct CDR3 sequences; more than 20% occur once, and the top ten carry around 3.2%. This clonotype has ten or more counts.

The rearrangement uses TRBV12-3 or TRBV12-4 and TRBJ2-5; D perhaps matches TRBD1 (5 bases). This sequence was found in a woman aged 18-30 years with stable Graves' hyperthyroidism. Source material: peripheral blood. The CDR3 reads CASSLNGHAQETQYF. The CDR3 nucleotides read TGTGCCAGCAGTTTAAATGGACACGCGCAAGAGACCCAGTACTTC.